The rows below give T cell receptor beta chains drawn from one sample of a study of cytomegalovirus exposure and HLA in healthy donors. The protocol was immunoSEQ multiplex PCR, while the TCRdb copy is restricted to in-frame clones and leaves out a portion. The data contain fewer than 200,000 clones, about 87% of them singletons. Sequenced sample: PBMCs. The receptors were gathered from a woman aged 30 to 39 in good health and CMV-seronegative. Both conserved end residues are part of each CDR3. A D gene is named only where the DNA matches it firmly. Some rows have no size entry. The others give once, few or many, or a class for an expanded clone.

TRBJ1-6,TRBV5-1,-,15,once,TGCGCCAGCAGCCGTGACCAGGGATTAAATTCACCCCTCCACTTT,CASSRDQGLNSPLHF
TRBJ2-1,TRBV5-4,-,11,once,TGTGCCAGCAGCTTACAGACAGAGCAGTTCTTC,CASSLQTEQFF
TRBJ1-1,TRBV14,-,16,once,TGTGCCAGCAGCCAAGGGCAGGGTGTTGTGAACACTGAAGCTTTCTTT,CASSQGQGVVNTEAFF
TRBJ2-5,TRBV15,-,14,-,TGTGCCACCAGCAGAGAGCGCTTCCAAGAGACCCAGTACTTC,CATSRERFQETQYF
TRBJ2-1,TRBV2,-,12,once,TGTGCCAGCACCACGACAGGTTCTGAGCAGTTCTTC,CASTTTGSEQFF
TRBJ2-7,TRBV27,TRBD2,18,-,TGTGCCAGCAGTTTATTCGCCCGGAGCGGGGGCAGCTCCTACGAGCAGTACTTC,CASSLFARSGGSSYEQYF
TRBJ1-1,TRBV6-1,-,15,once,TGTGCCAGCAGTGAAGTCAGGGGCAGGAACACTGAAGCTTTCTTT,CASSEVRGRNTEAFF
TRBJ1-1,TRBV15,TRBD1,15,once,TGTGCCACCTCCCCTTACAGGGGTATGAACACTGAAGCTTTCTTT,CATSPYRGMNTEAFF
TRBJ2-5,TRBV5-1,TRBD2,15,once,TGCGCCAGCAAGGGTGTAGCGGGGGTGGTTGAGACCCAGTACTTC,CASKGVAGVVETQYF
TRBJ2-5,TRBV6-6,-,14,-,TGTGCCAGCAGTTACTCGGACTCCCAAGAGACCCAGTACTTC,CASSYSDSQETQYF
TRBJ2-5,TRBV27,-,14,-,TGTGCCAGCGGCGACTGGGACAGCGGGGAGACCCAGTACTTC,CASGDWDSGETQYF
TRBJ2-7,TRBV9,TRBD1,16,few,TGTGCCAGCAGCGTAGACCCGGGACAGGGGGCCCACGAGCAGTACTTC,CASSVDPGQGAHEQYF
TRBJ1-2,TRBV7-9,-,15,once,TGTGCCAGCAGCAACCCCGGACAGCCTGACGGTGGCTACACCTTC,CASSNPGQPDGGYTF
TRBJ1-1,TRBV11-2,TRBD1,18,-,TGTGCCAGCAGCTTATACAGATCAGGGGGACGCGGGAACACTGAAGCTTTCTTT,CASSLYRSGGRGNTEAFF
TRBJ2-5,TRBV2,-,13,-,TGTGCCAGCAGCCTAGGGGTACAAGAGACCCAGTACTTC,CASSLGVQETQYF
TRBJ2-7,TRBV29-1,TRBD2,12,once,TGCAGCGGGGGGGGTGAAGGGACCGAGCAGTACTTC,CSGGGEGTEQYF
TRBJ1-1,TRBV19,TRBD1,14,once,TGTGCCAGTAGTAGGGACAGGGGTAGAGGTGAAGCTTTCTTT,CASSRDRGRGEAFF
TRBJ2-1,TRBV7-9,-,15,few,TGTGCCAGCAGCGTTGGACAGTCGCTGAACAATGAGCAGTTCTTC,CASSVGQSLNNEQFF
TRBJ2-7,TRBV4-1,TRBD1,18,medium-sized,TGCGCCAGCAGCCAAGTTGATATGGTGGGACAGGGCACCTACGAGCAGTACTTC,CASSQVDMVGQGTYEQYF
TRBJ1-6,TRBV2,TRBD1,15,few,TGTGCCAGTTTGGCCGGGACAGGGCATAATTCACCCCTCCACTTT,CASLAGTGHNSPLHF
TRBJ1-5,TRBV27,-,13,-,TGTGCCAGCAGCGACAGAAGCAATCAGCCCCAGCATTTT,CASSDRSNQPQHF
TRBJ1-2,TRBV7-6,TRBD1,14,-,TGTGCCAGCAGCTTAGGGGAAGGCAGGGGGGGCTACACCTTC,CASSLGEGRGGYTF
TRBJ2-1,TRBV19,-,14,-,TGTGCCAGTAGTATAGGGGGCAGGCCCAATGAGCAGTTCTTC,CASSIGGRPNEQFF
TRBJ1-2,TRBV11-2,-,16,-,TGTGCCAGCAGCTTAGGATCACGACAGACCCTCTATGGCTACACCTTC,CASSLGSRQTLYGYTF
TRBJ1-1,TRBV19,TRBD1,16,-,TGTGCCAGTAGTATAGTTTCCGGGACAGCGAACACTGAAGCTTTCTTT,CASSIVSGTANTEAFF
TRBJ1-1,TRBV6-5,-,13,-,TGTGCCAGCAGTTACTCGACAGGAGTCAAAGCTTTCTTT,CASSYSTGVKAFF
TRBJ1-2,TRBV27,TRBD1,13,-,TGTGCCAGCGCTCCGACAGGGAACTATGGCTACACCTTC,CASAPTGNYGYTF